The 7 T cell receptor beta chains given below trace back to one sample, sequenced in a study of spatial heterogeneity in lung cancer. Study-level findings and limits: Expanded alpha and beta TCR counts within tumors tracked tumor mutation counts.

TCRdb reanalysed the 5' RACE reads using MiXCR and keeps one entry per CDR3 protein. Counted here are fewer than 15,000 distinct CDR3 sequences, about 6% occurring once; the ten biggest clones make up approximately 12%. Antigen specificity for these receptors is unknown. Specified time point: sample taken at primary tumor resection. The sample here was lung tumor tissue, taken at surgery. These receptors were obtained from a female donor with early-stage non-small cell lung cancer.

The table lists this clonotype with many counts. This beta chain was picked up by a library intended for alpha chains and is off target, so its count carries little meaning. CDR3 amino acids: CASSLSPAGRPRNSPLHF. The DNA for the CDR3 is TGTGCCAGCAGTTTATCCCCGGCAGGGCGACCCCGTAATTCACCCCTCCACTTT. The chain carries TRBV27 and TRBJ1-6, with D possibly being TRBD1 (5 bases). Deletions cut 0 bases from V and 6 bases from J, with 18 bases between. The CDR3 contains 18 residues. Germline CDR1 MNHEY, CDR2 SMNVEV (reference sequence).

In its sample, this clonotype was seen many times. A library prepared for alpha chains yielded this beta chain as an off-target read; its size is of little meaning. This chain uses TRBV6-5 with TRBJ1-1; D not certain. The CDR3 consists of 15 residues. V lost 0 bases and J 5 bases, leaving 13 bases between the germline ends. Per germline, CDR1 MNHEY and CDR2 SVGAGI. The CDR3 here is CASSYSSGVLTEAFF. DNA of the CDR3: TGTGCCAGCAGTTACTCGAGTGGGGTTCTTACTGAAGCTTTCTTT.

Sample share makes this clonotype medium-sized. With the library built for alpha chains, this beta chain is off target and its frequency is not meaningful. This chain joins TRBV28 and TRBJ1-2; 7 nucleotides line up with TRBD1. The CDR3 contains 13 residues. V lost 6 bases to trimming and J lost 2 bases; unmatched junction nucleotides: 3. The germline V gene encodes CDR1 MDHEN and CDR2 SYDVKM. The CDR3 spells CASRDRANYGYTF. The CDR3 region has the DNA TGTGCCAGCAGAGACAGGGCCAACTATGGCTACACCTTC.

With respect to this clonotype: This beta chain turned up in a library designed for alpha chains; as an off-target read, its abundance says little. V usage is TRBV20-1 and J usage is TRBJ2-1, with TRBD2 as a possible D gene (5 bases). Trimming cost V 5 bases and J 0 bases, with 17 bases left between them. The CDR3 is 16 amino acids. Germline V CDR1 and CDR2: DFQATT, SNEGSKA (reference sequence). The CDR3 is CSAWVEGRSSYNEQFF. As DNA, the CDR3 is TGCAGTGCTTGGGTCGAGGGAAGAAGCTCCTACAATGAGCAGTTCTTC.

This clonotype came up many times. This beta chain is a stray read from a library made for alpha chains; its abundance is not meaningful. The chain employs TRBV18 and TRBJ1-1, with unresolved D. The germline V gene encodes CDR1 KGHSH and CDR2 LQKENI. With 3 bases removed from V and 0 bases from J, the gap between germline ends came to 5 bases. CDR3 length: 13 amino acids. CDR3 amino acids: CASSPTMNTEAFF. CDR3 DNA: TGTGCCAGCTCACCCACGATGAACACTGAAGCTTTCTTT.

This clonotype is labeled medium-sized. Within a library made for alpha chains, this beta chain is off target, and its count is uninformative. This chain joins TRBV5-4 and TRBJ2-3; 9 bases line up with TRBD2. This CDR3 comprises 15 residues. Germline V gene data show CDR1 as SGHNT and CDR2 as YYREEE (reference sequence). Trimming at V came to 2 bases and at J to 2 bases, leaving 3 bases not matched to a gene. CDR3 sequence reads: CASSFAGGATDTQYF. For the CDR3, the DNA is TGTGCCAGCAGCTTCGCGGGGGGGGCCACAGATACGCAGTATTTT.

This clonotype was seen at least ten times. In a library made to pick up alpha chains, this beta chain is a stray read with a size that means little. J is TRBJ1-2 and V is TRBV5-6; D is undetermined. Germline V CDR1 and CDR2: SGHDT, YYEEEE. Trimming pared 0 bases from V and 1 base from J, leaving 10 bases between. The CDR3 is made up of 15 amino acids. As DNA, the CDR3 is TGTGCCAGCAGCTTGGGAGGGTACCTTAACTATGGCTACACCTTC. Translation: CASSLGGYLNYGYTF.